This T cell receptor beta chain comes out of a study of T cell responses to AZD1222 COVID-19 vaccine. Assay used: immunoSEQ multiplex PCR; TCRdb lists only in-frame clones, some missing. The sample carries around 150,000 clones, 85% to 95% recorded once. CDR3 length: 11 residues. V lost 6 bases and J 4 bases, leaving 6 bases between the germline ends. Some second doses came at about 4 weeks and others at about 12 weeks; these were pooled. The receptor was derived from an adult who received the AZD1222 COVID-19 vaccine. V usage is TRBV12-3 or TRBV12-4 and J usage is TRBJ1-1, with D unresolved. The sequences come from peripheral blood, collected 28 days after the second AZD1222 dose. CDR3 residues: CASSLRTEAFF. In nucleotides, the CDR3 is TGTGCCAGCAGCCTTCGCACTGAAGCTTTCTTT.